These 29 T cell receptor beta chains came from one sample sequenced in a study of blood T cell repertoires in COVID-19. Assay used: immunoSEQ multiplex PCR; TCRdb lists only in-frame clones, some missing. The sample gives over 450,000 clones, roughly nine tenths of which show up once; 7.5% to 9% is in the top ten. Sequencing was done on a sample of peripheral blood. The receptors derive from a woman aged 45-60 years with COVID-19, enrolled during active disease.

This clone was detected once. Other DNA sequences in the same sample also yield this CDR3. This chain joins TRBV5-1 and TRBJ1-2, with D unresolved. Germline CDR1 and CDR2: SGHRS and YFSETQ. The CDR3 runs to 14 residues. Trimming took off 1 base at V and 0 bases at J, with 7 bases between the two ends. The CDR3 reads CASSLSTPNYGYTF. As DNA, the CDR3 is TGCGCCAGCAGCTTGAGCACTCCTAACTATGGCTACACCTTC.

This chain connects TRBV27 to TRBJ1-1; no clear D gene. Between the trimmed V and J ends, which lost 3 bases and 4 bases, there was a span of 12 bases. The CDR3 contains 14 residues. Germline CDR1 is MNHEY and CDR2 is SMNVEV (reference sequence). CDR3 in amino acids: CASSLRAWGTEAFF. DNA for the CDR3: TGTGCCAGCAGTTTGAGGGCCTGGGGCACTGAAGCTTTCTTT.

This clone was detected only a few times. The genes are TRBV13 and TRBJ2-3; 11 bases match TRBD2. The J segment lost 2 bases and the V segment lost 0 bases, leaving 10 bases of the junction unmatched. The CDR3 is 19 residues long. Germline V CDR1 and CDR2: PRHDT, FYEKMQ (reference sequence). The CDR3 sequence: CASSLGLAGASRFTDTQYF. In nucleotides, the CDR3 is TGTGCCAGCAGCTTAGGACTAGCGGGGGCGTCGAGGTTCACAGATACGCAGTATTTT.

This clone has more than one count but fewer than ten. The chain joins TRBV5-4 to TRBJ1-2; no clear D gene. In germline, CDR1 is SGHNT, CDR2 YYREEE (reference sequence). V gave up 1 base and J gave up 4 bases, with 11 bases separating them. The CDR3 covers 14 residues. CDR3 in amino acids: CASSLKGGGYGYTF. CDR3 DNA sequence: TGTGCCAGCAGCTTGAAGGGAGGAGGCTATGGCTACACCTTC. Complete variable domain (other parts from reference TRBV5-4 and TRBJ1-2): ETGVTQSPTHLIKTRGQQVTLRCSSQSGHNTVSWYQQALGQGPQFIFQYYREEENGRGNFPPRFSGLQFPNYSSELNVNALELDDSALYLCASSLKGGGYGYTFGSGTRLTVV.

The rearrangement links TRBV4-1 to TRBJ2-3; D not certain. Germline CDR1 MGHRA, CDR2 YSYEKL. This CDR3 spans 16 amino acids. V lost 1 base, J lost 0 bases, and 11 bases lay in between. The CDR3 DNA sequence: TGCGCCAGCAGCCAAGCGACTGTGGCTAGCACAGATACGCAGTATTTT. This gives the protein CASSQATVASTDTQYF.

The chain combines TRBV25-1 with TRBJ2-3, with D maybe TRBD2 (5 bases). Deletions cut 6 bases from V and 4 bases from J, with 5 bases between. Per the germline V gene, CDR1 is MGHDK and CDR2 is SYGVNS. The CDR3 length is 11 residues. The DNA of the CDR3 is TGTGCCAGCAGGAGGGCAGATACGCAGTATTTT. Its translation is CASRRADTQYF. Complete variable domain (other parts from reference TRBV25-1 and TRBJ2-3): EADIYQTPRYLVIGTGKKITLECSQTMGHDKMYWYQQDPGMELHLIHYSYGVNSTEKGDLSSESTVSRIRTEHFPLTLESARPSHTSQYLCASRRADTQYFGPGTRLTVL.

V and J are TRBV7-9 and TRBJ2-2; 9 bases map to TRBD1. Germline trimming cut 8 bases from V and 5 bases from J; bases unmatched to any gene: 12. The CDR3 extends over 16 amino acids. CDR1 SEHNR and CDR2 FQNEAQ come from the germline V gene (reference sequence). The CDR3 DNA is TGTGCCAGCCTTCACCCCGGACAGGGGTGGACCGGGGAGCTGTTTTTT. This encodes CASLHPGQGWTGELFF.

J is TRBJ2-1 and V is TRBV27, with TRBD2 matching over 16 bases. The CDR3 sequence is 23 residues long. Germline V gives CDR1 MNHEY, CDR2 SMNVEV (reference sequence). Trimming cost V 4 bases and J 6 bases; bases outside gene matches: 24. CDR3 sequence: CASSSFGTSGGAGSSSLGNEQFF. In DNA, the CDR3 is TGTGCCAGCAGTTCATTCGGGACTAGCGGGGGGGCAGGAAGCTCGTCGCTAGGCAATGAGCAGTTCTTC.

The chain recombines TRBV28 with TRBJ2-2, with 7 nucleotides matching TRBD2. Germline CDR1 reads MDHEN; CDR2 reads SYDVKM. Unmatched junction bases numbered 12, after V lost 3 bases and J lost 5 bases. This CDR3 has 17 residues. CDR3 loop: CASSFGPGQRGTGELFF. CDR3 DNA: TGTGCCAGCAGTTTCGGGCCCGGGCAGCGGGGAACCGGGGAGCTGTTTTTT.

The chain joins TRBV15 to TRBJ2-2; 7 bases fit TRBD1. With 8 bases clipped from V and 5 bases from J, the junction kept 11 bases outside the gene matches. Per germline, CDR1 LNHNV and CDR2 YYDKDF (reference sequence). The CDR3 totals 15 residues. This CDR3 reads CATGIGGVRTGELFF. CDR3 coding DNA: TGTGCCACCGGGATAGGGGGCGTTAGGACCGGGGAGCTGTTTTTT.

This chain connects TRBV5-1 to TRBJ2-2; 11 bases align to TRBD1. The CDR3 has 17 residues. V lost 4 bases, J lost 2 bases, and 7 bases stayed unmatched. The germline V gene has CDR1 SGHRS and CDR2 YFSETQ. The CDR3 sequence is CASSLWTGGRNTGELFF. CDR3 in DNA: TGCGCCAGCAGCCTATGGACAGGGGGCCGTAACACCGGGGAGCTGTTTTTT.

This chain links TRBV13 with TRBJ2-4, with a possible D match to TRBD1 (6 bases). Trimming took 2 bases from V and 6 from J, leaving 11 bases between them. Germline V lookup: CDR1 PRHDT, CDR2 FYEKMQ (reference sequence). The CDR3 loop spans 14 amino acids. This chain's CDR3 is CASSLSLDRNIQYF. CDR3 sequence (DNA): TGTGCCAGCAGCTTATCTCTGGACAGAAACATTCAGTACTTC.

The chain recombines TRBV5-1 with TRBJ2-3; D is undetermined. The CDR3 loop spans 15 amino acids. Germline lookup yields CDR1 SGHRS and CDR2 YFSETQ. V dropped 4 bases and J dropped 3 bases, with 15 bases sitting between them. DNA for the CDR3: TGCGCCAGCAGCCGTGACTCCCCATGGACAGATACGCAGTATTTT. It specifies CASSRDSPWTDTQYF.

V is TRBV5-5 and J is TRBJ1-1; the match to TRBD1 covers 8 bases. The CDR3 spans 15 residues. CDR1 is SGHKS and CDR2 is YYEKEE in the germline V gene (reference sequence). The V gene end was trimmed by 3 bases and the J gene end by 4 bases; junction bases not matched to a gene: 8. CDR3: CASSSQGARGTEAFF. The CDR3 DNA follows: TGTGCCAGCAGCTCCCAGGGGGCCAGGGGCACTGAAGCTTTCTTT.

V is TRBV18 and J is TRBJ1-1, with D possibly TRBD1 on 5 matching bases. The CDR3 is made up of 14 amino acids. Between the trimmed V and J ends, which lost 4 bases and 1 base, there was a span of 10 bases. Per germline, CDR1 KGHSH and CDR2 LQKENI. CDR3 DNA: TGTGCCAGCTCACAAGACAGAGGGAACACTGAAGCTTTCTTT. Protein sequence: CASSQDRGNTEAFF.

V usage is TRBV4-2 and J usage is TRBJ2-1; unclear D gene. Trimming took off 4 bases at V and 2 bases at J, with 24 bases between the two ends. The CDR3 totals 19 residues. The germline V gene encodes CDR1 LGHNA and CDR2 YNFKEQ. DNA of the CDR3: TGTGCCAGCAGCCCCCAGCCCAGTGTGGCGGCGACCACCTACAATGAGCAGTTCTTC. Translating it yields CASSPQPSVAATTYNEQFF.

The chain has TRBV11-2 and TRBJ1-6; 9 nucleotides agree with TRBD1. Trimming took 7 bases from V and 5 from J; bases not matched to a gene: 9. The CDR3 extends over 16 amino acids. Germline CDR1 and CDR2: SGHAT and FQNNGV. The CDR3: CASNPTGGGNNSPLHF. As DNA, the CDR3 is TGTGCCAGCAACCCCACAGGGGGCGGGAATAATTCACCCCTCCACTTT.

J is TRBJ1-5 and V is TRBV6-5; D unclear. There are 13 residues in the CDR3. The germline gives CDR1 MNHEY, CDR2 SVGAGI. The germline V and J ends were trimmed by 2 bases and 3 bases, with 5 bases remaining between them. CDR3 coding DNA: TGTGCCAGCAGTTACCACTACAATCAGCCCCAGCATTTT. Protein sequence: CASSYHYNQPQHF.

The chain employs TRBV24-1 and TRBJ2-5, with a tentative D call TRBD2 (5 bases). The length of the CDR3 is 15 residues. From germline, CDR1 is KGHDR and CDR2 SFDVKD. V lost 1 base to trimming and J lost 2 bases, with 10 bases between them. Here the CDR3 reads CATSDFRRDQETQYF. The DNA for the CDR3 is TGTGCCACCAGTGATTTCCGCCGGGATCAAGAGACCCAGTACTTC.

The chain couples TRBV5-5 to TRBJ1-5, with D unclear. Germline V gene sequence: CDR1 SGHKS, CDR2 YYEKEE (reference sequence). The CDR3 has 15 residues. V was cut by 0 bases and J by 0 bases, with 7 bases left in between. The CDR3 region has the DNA TGTGCCAGCAGCTTGGACAGCCTTAGCAATCAGCCCCAGCATTTT. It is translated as CASSLDSLSNQPQHF.

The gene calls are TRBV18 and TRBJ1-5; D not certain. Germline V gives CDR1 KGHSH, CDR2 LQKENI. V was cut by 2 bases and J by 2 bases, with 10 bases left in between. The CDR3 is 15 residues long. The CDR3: CASSPGSPGNQPQHF. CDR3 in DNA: TGTGCCAGCTCACCAGGGAGCCCTGGCAATCAGCCCCAGCATTTT.

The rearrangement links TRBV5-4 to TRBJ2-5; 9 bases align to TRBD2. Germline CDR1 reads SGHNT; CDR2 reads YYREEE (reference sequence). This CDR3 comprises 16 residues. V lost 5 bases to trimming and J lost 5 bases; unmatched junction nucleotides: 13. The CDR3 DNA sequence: TGTGCCAGCAGTGTAAAGCGGGGGGCCCAGGGGGAGACCCAGTACTTC. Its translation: CASSVKRGAQGETQYF.

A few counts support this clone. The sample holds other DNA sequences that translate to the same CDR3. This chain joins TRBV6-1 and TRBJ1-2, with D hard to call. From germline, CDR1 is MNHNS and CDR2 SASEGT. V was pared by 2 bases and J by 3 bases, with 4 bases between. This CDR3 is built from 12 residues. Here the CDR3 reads CASSEQDYGYTF. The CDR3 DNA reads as TGTGCCAGCAGTGAACAGGACTATGGCTACACCTTC.

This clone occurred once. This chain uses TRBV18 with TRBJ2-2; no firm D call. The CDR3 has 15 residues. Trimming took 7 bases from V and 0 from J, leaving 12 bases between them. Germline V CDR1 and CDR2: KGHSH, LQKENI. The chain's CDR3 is CASFSTEANTGELFF. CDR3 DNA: TGTGCCAGCTTCAGTACAGAAGCGAACACCGGGGAGCTGTTTTTT. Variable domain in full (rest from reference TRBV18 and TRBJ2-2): NAGVMQNPRHLVRRRGQEARLRCSPMKGHSHVYWYRQLPEEGLKFMVYLQKENIIDESGMPKERFSAEFPKEGPSILRIQQVVRGDSAAYFCASFSTEANTGELFFGEGSRLTVL.

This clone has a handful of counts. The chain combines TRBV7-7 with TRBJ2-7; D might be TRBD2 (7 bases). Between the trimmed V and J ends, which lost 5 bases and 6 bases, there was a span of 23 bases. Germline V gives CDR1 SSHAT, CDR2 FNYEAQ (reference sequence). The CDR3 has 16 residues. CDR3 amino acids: CASSPSLGGGGSEQYF. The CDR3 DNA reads TGTGCCAGCAGCCCATCCCTAGGGGGGGGCGGAAGCGAGCAGTACTTC.

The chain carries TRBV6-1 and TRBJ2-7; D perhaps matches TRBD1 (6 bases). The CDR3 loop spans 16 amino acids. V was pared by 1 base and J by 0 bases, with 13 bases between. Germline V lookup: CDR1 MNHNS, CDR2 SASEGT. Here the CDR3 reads CASSEVGHLPSYEQYF. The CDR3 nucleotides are TGTGCCAGCAGTGAAGTGGGACACTTGCCCTCCTACGAGCAGTACTTC.

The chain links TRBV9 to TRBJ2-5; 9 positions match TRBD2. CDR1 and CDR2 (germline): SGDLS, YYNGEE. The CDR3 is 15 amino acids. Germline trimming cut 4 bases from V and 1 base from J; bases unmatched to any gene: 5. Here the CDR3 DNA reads TGTGCCAGCAGCCTTAGCGGGGGACCCCAAGAGACCCAGTACTTC. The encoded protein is CASSLSGGPQETQYF.

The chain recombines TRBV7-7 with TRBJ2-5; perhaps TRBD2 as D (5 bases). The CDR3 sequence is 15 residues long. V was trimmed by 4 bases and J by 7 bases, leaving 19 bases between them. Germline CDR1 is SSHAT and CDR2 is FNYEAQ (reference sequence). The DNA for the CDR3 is TGTGCCAGCAGCTCCTCTCCGGGAACCCAAACGACCCAGTACTTC. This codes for CASSSSPGTQTTQYF.

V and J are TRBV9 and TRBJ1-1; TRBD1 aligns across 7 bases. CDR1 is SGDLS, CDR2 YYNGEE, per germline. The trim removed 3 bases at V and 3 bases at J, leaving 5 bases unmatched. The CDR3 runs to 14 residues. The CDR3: CASSGQGGDTEAFF. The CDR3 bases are TGTGCCAGCAGCGGACAGGGAGGAGACACTGAAGCTTTCTTT.